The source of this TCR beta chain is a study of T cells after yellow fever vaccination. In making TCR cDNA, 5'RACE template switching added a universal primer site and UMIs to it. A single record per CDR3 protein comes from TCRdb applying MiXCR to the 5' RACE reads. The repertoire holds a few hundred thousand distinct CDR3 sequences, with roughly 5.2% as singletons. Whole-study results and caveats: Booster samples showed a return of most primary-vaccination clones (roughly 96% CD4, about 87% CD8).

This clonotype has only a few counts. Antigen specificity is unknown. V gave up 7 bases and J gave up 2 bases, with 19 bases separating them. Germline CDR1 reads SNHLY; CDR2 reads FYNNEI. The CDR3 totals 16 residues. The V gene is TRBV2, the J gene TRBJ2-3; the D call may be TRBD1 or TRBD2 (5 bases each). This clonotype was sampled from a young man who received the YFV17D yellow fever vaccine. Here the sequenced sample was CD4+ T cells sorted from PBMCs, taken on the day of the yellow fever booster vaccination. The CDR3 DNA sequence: TGTGCCAGCAAAGAAAGAGGGGCCTCCTTCACAGATACGCAGTATTTT. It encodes CASKERGASFTDTQYF.